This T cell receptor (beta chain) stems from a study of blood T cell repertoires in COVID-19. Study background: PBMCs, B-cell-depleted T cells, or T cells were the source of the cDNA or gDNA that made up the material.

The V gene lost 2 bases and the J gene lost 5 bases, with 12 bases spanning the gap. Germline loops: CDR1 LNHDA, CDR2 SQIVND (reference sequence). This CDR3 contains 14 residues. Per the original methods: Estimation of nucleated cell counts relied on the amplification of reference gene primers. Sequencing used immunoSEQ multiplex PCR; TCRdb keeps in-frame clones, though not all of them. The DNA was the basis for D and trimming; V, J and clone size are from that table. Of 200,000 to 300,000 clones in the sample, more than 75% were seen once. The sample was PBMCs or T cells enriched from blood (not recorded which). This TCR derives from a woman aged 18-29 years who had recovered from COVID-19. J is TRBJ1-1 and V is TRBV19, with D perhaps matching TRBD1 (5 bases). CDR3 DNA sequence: TGTGCCAGTAGTATAAGCGGGGCGGATACTGAAGCTTTCTTT. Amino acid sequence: CASSISGADTEAFF. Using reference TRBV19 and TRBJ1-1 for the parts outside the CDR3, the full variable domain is DGGITQSPKYLFRKEGQNVTLSCEQNLNHDAMYWYRQDPGQGLRLIYYSQIVNDFQKGDIAEGYSVSREKKESFPLTVTSAQKNPTAFYLCASSISGADTEAFFGQGTRLTVV.